The sequence of this TCR beta chain was determined in a study of cytomegalovirus exposure and HLA in healthy donors. Study-level points and caveats: In a later analysis, TCR beta V- and J-gene trimming showed a link to a missense DCLRE1C variant.

Healthy bone marrow donors made up the donors. Points on this clone: Its antigen is currently unknown.

PCR used 60 Vbeta primers and 13 Jbeta primers. Data came from immunoSEQ multiplex PCR; TCRdb stores just in-frame clones and leaves some out. Among roughly 190,000 clones listed, roughly 9.4% were seen once. The V gene's germline CDR1 is MGHRA and CDR2 YSYEKL. The length of the CDR3 is 16 residues. V shed 4 bases and J shed 3 bases, with 18 bases lying between them. The TCR comes from a woman aged 25-40 years in good health and CMV-seropositive. This chain connects TRBV4-1 to TRBJ2-5; tentative D call: TRBD2 (6 bases). What was sequenced was PBMCs. CDR3 coding DNA: TGCGCCAGCAGCCCCCGGGACTCGATTTTAAAAGAGACCCAGTACTTC. Its translation: CASSPRDSILKETQYF.